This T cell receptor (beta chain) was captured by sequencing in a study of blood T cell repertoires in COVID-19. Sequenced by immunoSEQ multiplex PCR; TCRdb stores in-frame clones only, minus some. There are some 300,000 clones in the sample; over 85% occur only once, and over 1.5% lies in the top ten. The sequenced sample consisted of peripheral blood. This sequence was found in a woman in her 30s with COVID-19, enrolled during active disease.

As DNA, the CDR3 is TGCGCCAGCAGCATTAGGAGCCTGAACACTGAAGCTTTCTTT. Protein sequence: CASSIRSLNTEAFF. This rearrangement joins TRBV5-1 to TRBJ1-1; D gene ambiguous. The CDR3 is 14 residues long. Deletions cut 4 bases from V and 0 bases from J, with 10 bases between. Germline loops: CDR1 SGHRS, CDR2 YFSETQ.